Described below is a single T cell receptor beta chain sequence and its context. Documented time point: cycle 4 day 1 (C4D1), after five to seven weeks of nivolumab. Every single patient, without exception, relapsed after autologous stem cell transplantation, and brentuximab vedotin exposure varied. The sample comes from a study of PD-1 blockade in classical Hodgkin lymphoma. Assay used: immunoSEQ multiplex PCR; TCRdb lists only in-frame clones, some missing. In the table there are 45,000 to 60,000 clones, roughly three quarters of which are singletons. CDR3 length: 14 amino acids. Germline V gene sequence: CDR1 MDHEN, CDR2 SYDVKM. V lost 2 bases and J 6 bases, leaving 13 bases between the germline ends.

The clonotype comes from a human donor with classical Hodgkin lymphoma. V and J are TRBV28 and TRBJ1-1; a possible D gene is TRBD1 (5 bases). Sequenced here: peripheral blood mononuclear cells (PBMCs), sampled before the fourth cycle of nivolumab. The DNA for the CDR3 is TGTGCCAGCAGTTTAGGGGGAGTAAGCGCTGAAGCTTTCTTT. The encoded protein is CASSLGGVSAEAFF.